The present entry profiles one T cell receptor (beta chain) with its context. No antigen is known for it. The junction departs from germline at one end; a sequencing error may be responsible. CDR3 length equals 14 residues. The germline V gene has CDR1 WSHSY and CDR2 SAAADI. These data originate in a study of cytomegalovirus exposure and HLA in healthy donors. 60 Vbeta and 13 Jbeta primers were used in PCR. Profiled with immunoSEQ multiplex PCR; TCRdb holds only in-frame clones, not every one. Among under 200,000 clones listed, 70% to 90% were seen once. Study-level results: Fewer N-insertions than the roughly 670-donor mean were reportedly shown by an Asian-associated ancestry cluster in a later analysis.

V usage is TRBV10-2 and J usage is TRBJ1-4, with D perhaps TRBD1 (6 bases). The clonotype was recovered from a woman in her 30s in good health and CMV-seropositive. Sequencing used PBMCs. The CDR3 region is CAGSRRDNNEKLFF. CDR3 nucleotides: TGCGCCGGCAGTCGTCGGGACAATAATGAAAAACTGTTTTTT.